This TCR beta chain was sequenced for a study of glioma-infiltrating T cells after dendritic cell vaccination. Study background: Dendritic cell vaccination trial patients had either newly diagnosed or recurrent glioblastoma. Study-level findings and limits: Patients with more pretreatment TILs had longer time to progression and survival.

Points on this clone: Antigen unknown.

Time point in this sample: after dendritic cell vaccination, including at tumor progression/relapse. Blood PBMC samples: pre-vaccination, two weeks post third vaccination, and at tumor progression. TCRdb keeps only in-frame clones here, not all; method: immunoSEQ multiplex PCR. Of approximately 85,000 clones in the sample, 75% to 90% were seen once. The CDR3 is 15 amino acids. Trimming left V 2 bases short and J 3 bases short, with 14 bases between. CDR1 is SNHLY and CDR2 is FYNNEI in the germline V gene. This chain links TRBV2 with TRBJ2-7; D is unclear. The origin of this receptor is a human donor with glioblastoma. The sequencing used blood, collected after dendritic cell vaccination. CDR3 in amino acids: CASSERSATVYEQYF. The DNA for the CDR3 is TGTGCCAGCAGTGAACGGAGCGCCACTGTCTACGAGCAGTACTTC.